This TCR beta chain was found in a study of blood T cells in healthy people across ages. The CDR3 runs 12 residues. V lost 6 bases to trimming and J lost 5 bases, with 10 bases between them. Primers used in a second PCR of roughly 7 to 12 cycles were a sample-barcoded 5' primer and a J-beta primer mix. TCRdb re-analysed the 5' RACE reads in MiXCR, keeping a single row per CDR3 protein. The sample records about 640,000 distinct CDR3 sequences, approximately 30% being singletons. In its sample, this clonotype was seen many times. Each sample provided at least 5.5 micrograms of extracted total RNA. The V gene is TRBV12-3 or TRBV12-4, the J gene TRBJ2-5; D gene uncertain. The receptor comes from a woman older than 75 in good health. The sample was blood. This CDR3 reads CASSPFAETQYF. As DNA, the CDR3 is TGTGCCAGCAGCCCCTTCGCGGAGACCCAGTACTTC.